The T cell receptor beta chain under discussion was sequenced for a study of shared clonotypes between healthy human individuals. The overall study: Plates per donor: three CD4 naive, three CD4 memory, two CD8 naive, one CD8 memory. Study outcomes and limitations: Investigators collected only blood, and repertoires in tissues likely differ. Rarefaction demonstrated incomplete sorted-subset sequencing despite large depth. A handful of donors shared about 4.5% of their naive CD4 clonotypes.

Produced via immunoSEQ multiplex PCR; TCRdb's table is partial and in-frame only. The data show 2 million or so clones, about 94% seen once. V was cut by 3 bases and J by 0 bases, with 10 bases left in between. The CDR3 contains 15 residues. The germline gives CDR1 MNHEY, CDR2 SMNVEV (reference sequence). The sample holds one count of this clone. Its antigen is as yet unknown. Naive-designated CD8 cells lacked CD45RO, were positively enriched for CCR7, and omitted terminally differentiated effector memory CD45RA+ cells. Source material: naive CD8+ T cells sorted from blood. This clonotype was sampled from a man aged 18 to 30 in good health. The chain couples TRBV27 to TRBJ2-3; TRBD2 might be the D (6 bases). CDR3 coding DNA: TGTGCCAGCAGTTTTTATAGCGGAAGCACAGATACGCAGTATTTT. Its protein product is CASSFYSGSTDTQYF.